The 25 T cell receptor beta chains presented below share a single source sample, sequenced in a study of blood T cells in healthy people across ages. For the second PCR, which ran for roughly 7 to 11 cycles, a sample-barcoded 5' primer and a J-beta primer mix were used. TCRdb reprocessed the 5' RACE reads with MiXCR, giving one entry per CDR3 protein. The sample includes 550,000 to 700,000 distinct CDR3 sequences, roughly 29% of them seen just once. Sequencing was done on a sample of blood. The source of these receptors is a woman in her 70s in good health.

The V and J genes are TRBV6-5 and TRBJ2-2; no reliable D call. V was shortened by 0 bases and J by 1 base, with 6 bases between the two germline ends. The germline V gene encodes CDR1 MNHEY and CDR2 SVGAGI. This CDR3 spans 15 amino acids. The CDR3 region has the DNA TGTGCCAGCAGTTACTCGGGGATGAACACCGGGGAGCTGTTTTTT. Encoded protein: CASSYSGMNTGELFF.

This clonotype was counted between two and nine times. The rearrangement joins TRBV5-1 to TRBJ1-6, with D uncertain. In germline, CDR1 is SGHRS, CDR2 YFSETQ. Trimming removed 0 bases from V and 5 bases from J, with 12 bases in between. The CDR3 consists of 16 residues. The CDR3 DNA sequence: TGCGCCAGCAGCTTGGGTCCGGCGGACCATAATTCACCCCTCCACTTT. Translating gives CASSLGPADHNSPLHF.

This clonotype was recorded at least ten times. The rearrangement links TRBV29-1 to TRBJ2-4, with D maybe TRBD1 (5 bases). The CDR3 sequence is 12 residues long. V was clipped by 8 bases and J by 3 bases, with 11 bases between them. CDR1 SQVTM and CDR2 ANQGSEA come from the germline V gene. CDR3 region: CSIGEGKNIQYF. The CDR3 DNA follows: TGCAGCATAGGGGAAGGCAAAAACATTCAGTACTTC. Based on the CDR3 plus reference TRBV29-1 and TRBJ2-4, the full variable domain is SAVISQKPSRDICQRGTSLTIQCQVDSQVTMMFWYRQQPGQSLTLIATANQGSEATYESGFVIDKFPISRPNLTFSTLTVSNMSPEDSSIYLCSIGEGKNIQYFGAGTRLSVL.

The chain uses TRBV5-1 and TRBJ1-4; D is perhaps TRBD1 (6 bases). The CDR3 sequence is 15 residues long. CDR1 is SGHRS and CDR2 is YFSETQ in the germline V gene. V was cut by 3 bases and J by 3 bases, with 12 bases left in between. CDR3 in amino acids: CASSSAGASNEKLFF. CDR3 bases: TGCGCCAGCAGCTCCGCAGGGGCTTCTAATGAAAAACTGTTTTTT.

This clonotype was counted only a few times. The rearrangement links TRBV19 to TRBJ2-3, with D possibly being TRBD2 (5 bases). The V and J ends lost 9 bases and 2 bases respectively, with 15 bases between them. The CDR3 sequence is 14 residues long. Germline V gene data show CDR1 as LNHDA and CDR2 as SQIVND (reference sequence). CDR3 sequence: CASSWRLSTDTQYF. CDR3 in DNA: TGTGCCAGCTCGTGGAGGCTATCCACAGATACGCAGTATTTT.

This clonotype showed up just a few times. The chain uses TRBV29-1 and TRBJ1-1, with no clear D. CDR3 length: 13 amino acids. Germline V gene lookup returns CDR1 SQVTM and CDR2 ANQGSEA. V was trimmed by 0 bases and J by 0 bases, leaving 5 bases between them. CDR3 in amino acids: CSVEEFMNTEAFF. In DNA form, the CDR3 reads TGCAGCGTTGAAGAGTTCATGAACACTGAAGCTTTCTTT. Filled out from reference TRBV29-1 and TRBJ1-1, the complete variable domain reads SAVISQKPSRDICQRGTSLTIQCQVDSQVTMMFWYRQQPGQSLTLIATANQGSEATYESGFVIDKFPISRPNLTFSTLTVSNMSPEDSSIYLCSVEEFMNTEAFFGQGTRLTVV.

This clonotype has more than one count but fewer than ten. The CDR3 spells CASSVPDQETQYF. CDR3 DNA sequence: TGTGCCAGCAGCGTCCCAGACCAAGAGACCCAGTACTTC. The V call is TRBV9, the J call TRBJ2-5; the D is unclear. Trimming took 2 bases from V and 0 from J, leaving 5 bases between them. The length of the CDR3 is 13 residues. The germline CDR1 and CDR2 sequences are SGDLS and YYNGEE.

This clonotype was counted only a few times. The J gene is TRBJ1-4, the V gene TRBV20-1, with 8 bases aligning to TRBD1. V was pared by 2 bases and J by 5 bases, with 7 bases of the junction left unmatched. Germline V gene sequence: CDR1 DFQATT, CDR2 SNEGSKA (reference sequence). This CDR3 contains 15 residues. In nucleotides, the CDR3 is TGCAGTGCTAGATCCTGGACAGGGATGAATGAAAAACTGTTTTTT. Translation: CSARSWTGMNEKLFF.

This clonotype has just a few counts. The chain carries TRBV4-3 and TRBJ2-5; a weak D match, TRBD1 (7 bases). The DNA end lines up better with TRBJ2-1; the J call may be wrong. The CDR3 runs 14 residues. CDR1 is LGHNA, CDR2 YSLEER, per germline. The CDR3 loop reads CASSQDGRGEEQFF. The CDR3 nucleotides read TGCGCCAGCAGCCAAGATGGCAGGGGGGAAGAGCAGTTCTTC.

The chain is built from TRBV4-1 and TRBJ1-1; D gene uncertain. The CDR3 totals 14 residues. Trimming took 4 bases from V and 6 from J, leaving 15 bases between them. The V gene's germline CDR1 is MGHRA and CDR2 YSYEKL. CDR3 bases: TGCGCCAGCAGCCCGCTCGAGCTAGCGGCTGAAGCTTTCTTT. Encoded protein: CASSPLELAAEAFF.

This clonotype was observed at least ten times. The chain carries TRBV7-6 and TRBJ1-1; 9 bases agree with TRBD1. J was trimmed by 3 bases and V by 5 bases; bases with no gene match: 10. In germline, CDR1 is SGHVS, CDR2 FNYEAQ. CDR3 length equals 16 residues. This chain's CDR3 is CASSRTNRGRDTEAFF. The CDR3 DNA reads TGTGCCAGCAGCCGTACAAACAGGGGGCGGGACACTGAAGCTTTCTTT.

The table lists this clonotype with many counts. The gene calls are TRBV4-2 and TRBJ2-5; TRBD2 matches 9 bases. Germline assignment: CDR1 LGHNA and CDR2 YNFKEQ. V shed 2 bases, J shed 5 bases, and the junction held 12 bases outside the gene matches. This CDR3 contains 17 residues. This CDR3 reads CASSQMGSGGLKETQYF. The CDR3 DNA reads TGTGCCAGCAGCCAAATGGGTAGCGGGGGACTTAAGGAGACCCAGTACTTC.

V and J are TRBV6-6 and TRBJ1-1; D unclear. The V gene lost 9 bases and the J gene lost 7 bases, with 15 bases spanning the gap. CDR1 is MNHNY, CDR2 SVGAGI, per germline (reference sequence). The CDR3 covers 12 residues. CDR3 sequence: CASSSVGLEAFF. CDR3 nucleotides: TGTGCCAGTAGCTCGGTCGGGCTTGAAGCTTTCTTT.

This rearrangement joins TRBV27 to TRBJ1-1; D is ambiguous. V dropped 5 bases and J dropped 2 bases, with 12 bases sitting between them. CDR1 and CDR2 (germline): MNHEY, SMNVEV (reference sequence). There are 14 residues in the CDR3. The DNA of the CDR3 is TGTGCCAGCAGTACCCCCGGGAGCAACACTGAAGCTTTCTTT. Its translation is CASSTPGSNTEAFF.

V is TRBV7-8 and J is TRBJ1-6; D may be TRBD1 (5 bases). Trimming pared 5 bases from V and 10 bases from J, leaving 18 bases between. Germline V lookup: CDR1 SGHVS, CDR2 FQNEAQ. The CDR3 is 15 residues long. CDR3 amino acids: CASSQWGVAGSPLHF. The CDR3 DNA sequence: TGTGCCAGCAGCCAGTGGGGGGTGGCGGGATCACCCCTCCACTTT.

This rearrangement joins TRBV9 to TRBJ1-4; a weak D match, TRBD1 (6 bases). The V and J ends lost 4 bases and 2 bases respectively, with 12 bases between them. The CDR3 loop spans 15 amino acids. Germline V gene sequence: CDR1 SGDLS, CDR2 YYNGEE. In DNA form, the CDR3 reads TGTGCCAGCAGCATCAGAGGGGGGACTAATGAAAAACTGTTTTTT. This codes for CASSIRGGTNEKLFF.

This clonotype was counted between two and nine times. The CDR3 DNA is TGTGCCAGCAGTGGTGATCTAGAGACCCAGTACTTC. This codes for CASSGDLETQYF. The rearrangement links TRBV2 to TRBJ2-5, with unresolved D. Germline V gene sequence: CDR1 SNHLY, CDR2 FYNNEI. Trimming took 4 bases from V and 4 from J, leaving 7 bases between them. The CDR3 has 12 residues. Full variable domain (outside the CDR3, taken from reference TRBV2 and TRBJ2-5): EPEVTQTPSHQVTQMGQEVILRCVPISNHLYFYWYRQILGQKVEFLVSFYNNEISEKSEIFDDQFSVERPDGSNFTLKIRSTKLEDSAMYFCASSGDLETQYFGPGTRLLVL.

V and J are TRBV20-1 and TRBJ2-3; the match to TRBD1 covers 8 bases. Germline CDR1 reads DFQATT; CDR2 reads SNEGSKA (reference sequence). This CDR3 comprises 13 residues. The CDR3 spells CTAAGGVADTQYF. The CDR3, as DNA: TGCACCGCAGCAGGGGGCGTTGCAGATACGCAGTATTTT.

This clonotype showed up many times. One end of the junction varies from germline; a read error may be responsible. This chain joins TRBV10-3 and TRBJ1-2, with D unresolved. Germline V CDR1 and CDR2: ENHRY, SYGVKD. The CDR3 is 12 residues long. CDR3 coding DNA: TGTGCCATCAGTGAGCCTAAGTATGGCTACACCTTC. This sequence encodes CAISEPKYGYTF.

The J gene is TRBJ1-1, the V gene TRBV15; no firm D call. Per the germline V gene, CDR1 is LNHNV and CDR2 is YYDKDF (reference sequence). V was cut by 3 bases and J by 5 bases, with 19 bases left in between. The CDR3 sequence is 16 residues long. The CDR3 sequence is CATSRATGPRGTEAFF. CDR3 DNA sequence: TGTGCCACCAGCAGGGCCACCGGGCCGAGAGGGACTGAAGCTTTCTTT.

This clonotype was detected a few times. V and J are TRBV3-1 and TRBJ2-3; 7 nucleotides agree with TRBD1. The V and J ends lost 5 bases and 0 bases, in that order; junction bases with no gene match: 11. Germline V gives CDR1 LGHDT, CDR2 YNNKEL (reference sequence). This CDR3 has 17 amino acids. The CDR3 region is CASSTPRGRGSTDTQYF. The CDR3 DNA reads TGTGCCAGCAGCACCCCTAGGGGCAGGGGGAGCACAGATACGCAGTATTTT.

This clonotype was detected only a few times. The chain employs TRBV29-1 and TRBJ1-6; D ambiguous. Trimming took 5 bases from V and 0 from J, leaving 5 bases between them. Germline lookup yields CDR1 SQVTM and CDR2 ANQGSEA. The CDR3 covers 13 residues. Here the CDR3 DNA reads TGCAGCGTTCAAAGCTCCTATAATTCACCCCTCCACTTT. Protein product: CSVQSSYNSPLHF.

This clonotype was recorded many times. This rearrangement joins TRBV7-9 to TRBJ2-2; TRBD2 is a possible D gene (5 bases). V was pared by 3 bases and J by 1 base, with 9 bases between. The germline CDR1 and CDR2 sequences are SEHNR and FQNEAQ (reference sequence). The length of the CDR3 is 15 residues. CDR3 in amino acids: CASSLDSGNTGELFF. As DNA, the CDR3 is TGTGCCAGCAGCTTGGACTCCGGGAACACCGGGGAGCTGTTTTTT.

This clonotype was recorded a few times. The chain is built from TRBV5-1 and TRBJ2-3; TRBD2 agrees at 10 bases. Per germline, CDR1 SGHRS and CDR2 YFSETQ. CDR3 length: 16 residues. J was trimmed by 5 bases and V by 6 bases; bases with no gene match: 12. In DNA form, the CDR3 reads TGCGCCAGCAACGTGGGGCTAGCGGGGGCGGAAGATACGCAGTATTTT. It translates to CASNVGLAGAEDTQYF. Full variable domain (remainder filled in from reference TRBV5-1 and TRBJ2-3): KAGVTQTPRYLIKTRGQQVTLSCSPISGHRSVSWYQQTPGQGLQFLFEYFSETQRNKGNFPGRFSGRQFSNSRSEMNVSTLELGDSALYLCASNVGLAGAEDTQYFGPGTRLTVL.

This chain connects TRBV20-1 to TRBJ1-1, with a possible D match to TRBD1 (6 bases). This CDR3 has 13 residues. Trimming took 6 bases from V and 8 from J, leaving 19 bases between them. Germline V gene data show CDR1 as DFQATT and CDR2 as SNEGSKA (reference sequence). The CDR3 nucleotides are TGCAGTGCGCATCAACTCAGGGGACTGGAAGCTTTCTTT. Protein product: CSAHQLRGLEAFF.